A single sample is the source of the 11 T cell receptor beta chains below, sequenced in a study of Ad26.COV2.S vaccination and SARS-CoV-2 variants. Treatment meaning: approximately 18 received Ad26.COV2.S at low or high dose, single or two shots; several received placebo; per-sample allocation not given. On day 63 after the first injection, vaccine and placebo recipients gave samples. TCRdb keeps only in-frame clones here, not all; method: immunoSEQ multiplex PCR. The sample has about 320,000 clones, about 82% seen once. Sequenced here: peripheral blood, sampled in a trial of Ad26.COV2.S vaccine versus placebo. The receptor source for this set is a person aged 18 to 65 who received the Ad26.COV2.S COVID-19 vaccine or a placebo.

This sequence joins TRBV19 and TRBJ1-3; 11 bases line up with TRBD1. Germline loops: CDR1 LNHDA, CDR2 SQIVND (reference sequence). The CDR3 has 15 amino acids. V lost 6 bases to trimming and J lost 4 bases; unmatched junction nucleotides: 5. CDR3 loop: CASSGQGAFGNTIYF. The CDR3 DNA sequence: TGTGCCAGTAGCGGACAGGGGGCTTTCGGAAACACCATATATTTT.

CDR3 region: CASSLRLAGAPNNEQFF. CDR3 nucleotides: TGTGCCAGCAGCCTTCGACTAGCGGGCGCCCCTAACAATGAGCAGTTCTTC. This rearrangement joins TRBV14 to TRBJ2-1; 10 nucleotides align to TRBD2. CDR1 is SGHDN and CDR2 is FVKESK in the germline V gene. Losses at the gene ends were 4 bases for V and 5 bases for J; bases not matched to a gene: 11. The CDR3 is 17 residues long.

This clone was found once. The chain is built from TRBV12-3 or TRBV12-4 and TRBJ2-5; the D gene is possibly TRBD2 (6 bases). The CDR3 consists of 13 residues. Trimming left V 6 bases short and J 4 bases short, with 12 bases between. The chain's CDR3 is CASRRMGGETQYF. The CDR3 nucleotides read TGTGCCAGCAGACGCATGGGAGGAGAGACCCAGTACTTC.

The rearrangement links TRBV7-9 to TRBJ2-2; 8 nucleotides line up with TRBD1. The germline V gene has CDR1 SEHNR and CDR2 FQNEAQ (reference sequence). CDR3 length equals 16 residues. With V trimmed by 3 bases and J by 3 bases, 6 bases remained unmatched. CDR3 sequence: CASSLGRGPDTGELFF. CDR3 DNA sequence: TGTGCCAGCAGCTTGGGCAGGGGGCCCGACACCGGGGAGCTGTTTTTT.

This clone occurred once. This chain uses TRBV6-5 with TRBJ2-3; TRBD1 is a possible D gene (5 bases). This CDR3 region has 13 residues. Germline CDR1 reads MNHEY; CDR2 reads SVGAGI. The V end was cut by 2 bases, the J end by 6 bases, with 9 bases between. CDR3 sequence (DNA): TGTGCCAGCAGTTACGCTTGGGGCGATACGCAGTATTTT. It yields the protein CASSYAWGDTQYF.

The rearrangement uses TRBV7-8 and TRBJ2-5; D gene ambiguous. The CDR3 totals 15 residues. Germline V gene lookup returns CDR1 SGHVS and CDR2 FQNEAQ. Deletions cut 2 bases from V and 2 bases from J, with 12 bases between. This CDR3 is CASSLTPINQETQYF. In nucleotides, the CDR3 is TGTGCCAGCAGCTTAACCCCCATTAATCAAGAGACCCAGTACTTC.

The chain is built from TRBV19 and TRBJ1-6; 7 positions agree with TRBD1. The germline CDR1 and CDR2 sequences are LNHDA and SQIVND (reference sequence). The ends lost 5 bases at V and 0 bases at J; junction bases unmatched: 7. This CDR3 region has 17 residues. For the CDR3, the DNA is TGTGCCAGTAGTGCCAACAGGGGTAGCTCCTATAATTCACCCCTCCACTTT. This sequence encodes CASSANRGSSYNSPLHF.

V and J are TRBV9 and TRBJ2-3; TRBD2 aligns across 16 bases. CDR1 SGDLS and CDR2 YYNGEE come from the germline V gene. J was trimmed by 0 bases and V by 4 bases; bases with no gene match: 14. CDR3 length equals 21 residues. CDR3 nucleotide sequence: TGTGCCAGCAGCTCGCCCCTGGGACTAGCGGGGGGGCGGGGTAGCACAGATACGCAGTATTTT. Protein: CASSSPLGLAGGRGSTDTQYF.

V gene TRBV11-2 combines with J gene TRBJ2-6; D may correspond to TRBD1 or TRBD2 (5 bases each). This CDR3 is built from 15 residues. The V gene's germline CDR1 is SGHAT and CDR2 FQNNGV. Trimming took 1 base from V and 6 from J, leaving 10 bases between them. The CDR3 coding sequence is TGTGCCAGCAGCTTAGGGGGGATAGAGGCCAACGTCCTGACTTTC. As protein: CASSLGGIEANVLTF.

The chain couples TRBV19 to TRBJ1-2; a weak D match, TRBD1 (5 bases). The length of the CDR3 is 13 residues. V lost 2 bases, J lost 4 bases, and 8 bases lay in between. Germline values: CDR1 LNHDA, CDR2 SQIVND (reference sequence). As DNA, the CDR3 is TGTGCCAGTAGTATACAGGGATTCTATGGCTACACCTTC. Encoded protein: CASSIQGFYGYTF.

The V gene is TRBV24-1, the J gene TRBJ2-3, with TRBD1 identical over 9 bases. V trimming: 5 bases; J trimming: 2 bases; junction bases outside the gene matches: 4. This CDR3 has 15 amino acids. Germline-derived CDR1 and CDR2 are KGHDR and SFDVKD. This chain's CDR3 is CATSAGTGYTDTQYF. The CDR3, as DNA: TGTGCCACCAGTGCCGGGACAGGGTACACAGATACGCAGTATTTT.